This T cell receptor beta chain came from a study of blood T cell repertoires in COVID-19. Individuals aged roughly 18 to 95 years were recruited from 24 US areas. Participants reported their clinical history, and cohort assignment relied on those reports. Per the original data handling: Nucleated cell number was recorded as an estimate derived from reference gene primer amplification. Method: immunoSEQ multiplex PCR; TCRdb's copy keeps in-frame clones and lacks some. D and trimming come from the DNA, and the V and J calls and clone size come from that table. The profile shows 250,000 to 300,000 clones, about 90% of them singletons. The CDR3 length is 11 residues. Germline lookup yields CDR1 SGHRS and CDR2 YFSETQ. With 3 bases removed from V and 7 bases from J, the gap between germline ends came to 8 bases.

This TCR was recovered from a human donor in a cohort exposed to, infected with or recovered from COVID-19 (not recorded which). The donor label of this sample is uncertain. Input material: PBMCs or T cells enriched from blood (not recorded which). The chain employs TRBV5-1 and TRBJ2-7; D is possibly TRBD2 (5 bases). This chain's CDR3 is CASSSSGEQYF. CDR3 nucleotides: TGCGCCAGCAGCTCCTCGGGGGAGCAGTACTTC.